Listed below are T cell receptor beta chains from one sample, sequenced in a study of blood T cell repertoires in COVID-19. Only in-frame clones appear in the TCRdb table, and some are missing; sequencing was by immunoSEQ multiplex PCR. The sample has 150,000 to 200,000 clones, about 93% seen once; the top ten hold roughly 4.8%. Sequences were obtained from peripheral blood. The receptor source for this set is a woman between 45 and 60 years old with acute or convalescent COVID-19. CDR3s include the opening cysteine and the closing phenylalanine or tryptophan. Each record gives: V gene, clone size, J gene, D gene, CDR3 protein, CDR3 DNA. The D gene is left open where the match is weak. Clone sizes are given selectively: once, few, many, or a class where the clone is expanded.

>TRBV18|-|TRBJ1-5|-
CASSPQEADNQPQHF
TGTGCCAGCTCACCTCAAGAGGCGGATAATCAGCCCCAGCATTTT
>TRBV3-1/TRBV3-2|-|TRBJ1-5|-
CASSQKMGHQPQHF
TGTGCCAGCAGCCAAAAGATGGGGCATCAGCCCCAGCATTTT
>TRBV24-1|-|TRBJ2-1|-
CAIGQSSYNEQFF
TGTGCCATAGGACAAAGCTCCTACAATGAGCAGTTCTTC
>TRBV30|-|TRBJ1-6|-
CAWSLGLRGSPLHF
TGTGCCTGGAGTCTTGGGTTACGGGGTTCACCCCTCCACTTT
>TRBV19|-|TRBJ2-2|-
CASRKGGTGELFF
TGTGCCAGTAGGAAAGGGGGTACCGGGGAGCTGTTTTTT
>TRBV7-9|-|TRBJ1-1|TRBD1
CASSFSGQGNTEAFF
TGTGCCAGCAGCTTCTCGGGACAGGGGAACACTGAAGCTTTCTTT
>TRBV7-8|-|TRBJ1-2|TRBD1
CASSLVTGVDYGYTF
TGTGCCAGCAGCTTAGTGACAGGGGTAGACTATGGCTACACCTTC
>TRBV6-5|-|TRBJ1-1|-
CASSYGQRTEAFF
TGTGCCAGCAGTTACGGGCAGCGGACTGAAGCTTTCTTT
>TRBV6-6|-|TRBJ1-1|-
CASSYAQDNTEAFF
TGTGCCAGCAGTTACGCACAGGATAACACTGAAGCTTTCTTT
>TRBV20-1|once|TRBJ2-1|-
CSATSGHEQFF
TGCAGTGCAACCTCAGGCCATGAGCAGTTCTTC
>TRBV2|-|TRBJ1-3|-
CASSEGSPGNTIYF
TGTGCCAGCAGTGAGGGCAGCCCTGGAAACACCATATATTTT
>TRBV30|-|TRBJ2-2|-
CAWRNRGGTGELFF
TGTGCCTGGAGGAACAGGGGAGGCACCGGGGAGCTGTTTTTT